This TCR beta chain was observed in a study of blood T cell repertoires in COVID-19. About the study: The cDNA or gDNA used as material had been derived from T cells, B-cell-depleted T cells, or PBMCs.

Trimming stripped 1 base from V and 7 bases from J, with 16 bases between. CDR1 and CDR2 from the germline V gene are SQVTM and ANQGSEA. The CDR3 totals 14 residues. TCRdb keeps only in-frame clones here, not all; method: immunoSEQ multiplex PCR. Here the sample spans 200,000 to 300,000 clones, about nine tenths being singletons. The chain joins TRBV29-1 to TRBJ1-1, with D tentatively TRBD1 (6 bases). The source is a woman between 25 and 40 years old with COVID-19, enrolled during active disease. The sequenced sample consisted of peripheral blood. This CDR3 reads CSVEVSTVGGEAFF. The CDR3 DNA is TGCAGCGTTGAAGTATCGACAGTAGGGGGTGAAGCTTTCTTT.